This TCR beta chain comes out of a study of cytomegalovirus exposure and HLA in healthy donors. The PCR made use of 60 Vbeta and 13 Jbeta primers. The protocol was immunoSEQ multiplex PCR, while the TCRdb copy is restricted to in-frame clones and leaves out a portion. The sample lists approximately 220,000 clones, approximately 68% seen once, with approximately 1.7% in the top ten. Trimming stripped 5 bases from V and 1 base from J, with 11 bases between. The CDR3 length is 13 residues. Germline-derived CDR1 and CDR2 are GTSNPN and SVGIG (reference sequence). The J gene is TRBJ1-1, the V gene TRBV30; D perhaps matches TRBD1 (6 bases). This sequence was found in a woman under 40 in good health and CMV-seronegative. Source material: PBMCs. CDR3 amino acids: CAWSGAPNTEAFF. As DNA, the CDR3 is TGTGCCTGGTCAGGGGCCCCGAACACTGAAGCTTTCTTT.